This T cell receptor (beta chain) came from a study of T cell changes during pregnancy in multiple sclerosis (dated by TCRdb to the late 2010s). Concerning the study at large: In women with multiple sclerosis, the researchers looked at how the T cell repertoire shifted as pregnancy progressed.

CDR1 SGHRS and CDR2 YFSETQ are derived from the germline V gene. V lost 0 bases and J lost 4 bases; the stretch between them is 13 bases long. From its cysteine to its phenylalanine, the CDR3 spans 15 amino acids. This entry keeps only the CDR3 DNA: 45 bases, framed from base 1. Library generation was performed with the immunoSEQ multiplex PCR assay. Here the immuneACCESS table is served through TCRdb, limited to in-frame sequences with V and J called. Missing clones are a known gap in these copies; in checked studies unresolved V genes cover under half, and the rest lacks a known reason. The sample includes some 70,000 clones, with 91% observed a single time. Roughly 5% of the sample belongs to the ten largest clones. To note about this clone: Its specific antigen is unknown. It has no much larger one-base neighbor in the sample; base qualities were not kept.

Material: CD8+ T cells from peripheral blood mononuclear cells, obtained before pregnancy. The receptor comes from a female donor with multiple sclerosis, enrolled in a pregnancy study. Recombination joined TRBV5-1 with TRBJ1-1; matching of 6 bases hints at TRBD1 as the D gene. CDR3 loop: CASSLEAGVVTEAFF. The sequenced DNA: TGCGCCAGCAGCTTGGAGGCAGGGGTCGTCACTGAAGCTTTCTTT.